What follows are 25 T cell receptor beta chains derived from one specimen sequenced in a study of blood T cells in healthy people across ages. A second PCR, run for roughly 7 to 11 cycles, used a sample-barcoded 5' primer plus a J-beta primer mix. One entry per CDR3 protein, called by TCRdb with MiXCR from the 5' RACE reads. Here the sample spans approximately 2,000,000 distinct CDR3 sequences, 35% to 50% being singletons. The sequenced sample was blood. These receptor sequences come from a human donor in good health.

The chain has TRBV4-1 and TRBJ1-4; tentatively, D is TRBD1 (6 bases). Trimming pared 3 bases from V and 0 bases from J, leaving 11 bases between. CDR3 size: 16 residues. The germline CDR1 and CDR2 sequences are MGHRA and YSYEKL. The CDR3 DNA is TGCGCCAGCAGCCACGCGGACAGTCCAACTAATGAAAAACTGTTTTTT. This encodes CASSHADSPTNEKLFF.

This chain joins TRBV10-3 and TRBJ1-5; possible D gene TRBD1, 6 bases. Trimming took 9 bases from V and 3 from J, leaving 12 bases between them. This CDR3 is 13 amino acids long. Germline V gene lookup returns CDR1 ENHRY and CDR2 SYGVKD. CDR3 coding DNA: TGTGCCATAGACGGACAGAACAATCAGCCCCAGCATTTT. Its translation: CAIDGQNNQPQHF.

The table lists this clonotype with a few counts. J is TRBJ2-1 and V is TRBV4-3; either TRBD1 or TRBD2 may supply D (5 bases each). This CDR3 has 15 residues. Between the trimmed V and J ends, which lost 1 base and 1 base, there was a span of 8 bases. From germline, CDR1 is LGHNA and CDR2 YSLEER. CDR3 in amino acids: CASSQVWGSYNEQFF. The CDR3 DNA is TGCGCCAGCAGCCAAGTCTGGGGGTCCTACAATGAGCAGTTCTTC.

This clonotype appeared many times. This chain connects TRBV7-6 to TRBJ2-7; possible D gene TRBD1, 5 bases. The CDR3 runs to 15 residues. Germline V gene data show CDR1 as SGHVS and CDR2 as FNYEAQ. The V gene lost 2 bases and the J gene lost 4 bases, with 15 bases spanning the gap. CDR3 residues: CASSLYQRQTYEQYF. The DNA of the CDR3 is TGTGCCAGCAGCTTATACCAACGACAGACTTACGAGCAGTACTTC.

This chain connects TRBV7-9 to TRBJ1-2; D is ambiguous. The V gene's germline CDR1 is SEHNR and CDR2 FQNEAQ (reference sequence). This CDR3 has 12 amino acids. Trimming pared 4 bases from V and 6 bases from J, leaving 9 bases between. In DNA, the CDR3 is TGTGCCAGCAGCTACGGAGGACATGGCTACACCTTC. The encoded protein is CASSYGGHGYTF.

This chain uses TRBV10-3 with TRBJ1-1, with TRBD1 identical over 8 bases. The CDR3 is 12 residues long. The germline V gene has CDR1 ENHRY and CDR2 SYGVKD. V dropped 5 bases and J dropped 7; count of bases not matched to a gene: 3. CDR3 in amino acids: CAISQGAVEAFF. CDR3 bases: TGTGCCATCAGTCAGGGGGCTGTTGAAGCTTTCTTT.

The chain links TRBV20-1 to TRBJ1-2, with 7 positions matching TRBD1. There are 14 residues in the CDR3. J gave up 1 base and V 5 bases, and 7 bases lay outside the gene matches. From germline, CDR1 is DFQATT and CDR2 SNEGSKA (reference sequence). CDR3 sequence reads: CSAFRQGNNYGYTF. The CDR3 coding sequence is TGCAGTGCTTTCCGACAGGGAAATAACTATGGCTACACCTTC.

In this sample, this clonotype turned up once. CDR3 DNA: TGTGCCAGCAGCCAAGGGACCGGCGGTAGGAGGACTGAAGCTTTCTTT. It yields the protein CASSQGTGGRRTEAFF. J is TRBJ1-1 and V is TRBV4-2; D ambiguous. Trimming left V 1 base short and J 5 bases short, with 17 bases between. The CDR3 is 16 amino acids. Germline V CDR1 and CDR2: LGHNA, YNFKEQ.

Many counts were recorded for this clonotype. The V call is TRBV7-9, the J call TRBJ2-5, with 7 positions matching TRBD2. The CDR3 runs to 14 residues. From germline, CDR1 is SEHNR and CDR2 FQNEAQ (reference sequence). V trimming: 4 bases; J trimming: 4 bases; junction bases outside the gene matches: 6. The DNA of the CDR3 is TGTGCCAGCAGCTGGGGAGGGAGTGGAGAGACCCAGTACTTC. Amino acid sequence: CASSWGGSGETQYF.

This clonotype was found many times. The chain couples TRBV5-1 to TRBJ1-2; D might be TRBD1 (6 bases). There are 15 residues in the CDR3. V lost 1 base, J lost 0 bases, and 10 bases lay in between. Germline V lookup: CDR1 SGHRS, CDR2 YFSETQ. The CDR3 loop reads CASSLSSGANYGYTF. The CDR3 DNA is TGCGCCAGCAGCTTGTCGTCAGGGGCTAACTATGGCTACACCTTC.

This chain uses TRBV6-5 with TRBJ1-4; D is unclear. The germline CDR1 and CDR2 sequences are MNHEY and SVGAGI. The CDR3 loop spans 12 amino acids. The V end lost 8 bases, the J end lost 3 bases, and 7 bases lay between the germline ends. The CDR3 sequence: CASGRANEKLFF. CDR3 DNA sequence: TGTGCCAGCGGTAGAGCTAATGAAAAACTGTTTTTT.

This clonotype has just a few counts. This rearrangement joins TRBV7-2 to TRBJ1-2; D gene ambiguous. The germline V and J ends were trimmed by 0 bases and 4 bases, with 12 bases remaining between them. This CDR3 is 15 amino acids long. Germline assignment: CDR1 SGHTA and CDR2 FQGNSA. CDR3 amino acids: CASSLAQGRSYGYTF. The CDR3 coding sequence is TGTGCCAGCAGCTTAGCTCAAGGGAGGAGCTATGGCTACACCTTC.

The chain joins TRBV7-2 to TRBJ2-4, with D possibly TRBD2 on 5 matching bases. The DNA end lines up better with TRBJ2-7; the J call may be wrong. The CDR3 is made up of 14 amino acids. CDR1 and CDR2 from the germline V gene are SGHTA and FQGNSA. This chain's CDR3 is CASSLGSEAYEQYF. The CDR3 region has the DNA TGTGCCAGCAGCTTGGGTAGCGAGGCCTACGAGCAGTACTTC.

The rearrangement links TRBV7-2 to TRBJ2-1; D not resolved. Trimming left V 0 bases short and J 10 bases short, with 16 bases between. Germline CDR1 reads SGHTA; CDR2 reads FQGNSA. The CDR3 runs 15 residues. The CDR3 DNA reads as TGTGCCAGCAGCTTAGCGGGCGGTGGTCTTTTGGAGCAGTTCTTC. It encodes CASSLAGGGLLEQFF.

The table lists this clonotype with a few counts. The chain joins TRBV12-3 or TRBV12-4 to TRBJ2-3; D remains unclear. Deletions cut 7 bases from V and 6 bases from J, with 17 bases between. This CDR3 spans 14 amino acids. The CDR3 nucleotides are TGTGCCAGCACTATGGGCCTAGTCTCCGATACGCAGTATTTT. It encodes CASTMGLVSDTQYF.

Note on this clonotype: This may be a read error: a much more frequent sequence differs by one nucleotide. The chain is built from TRBV7-2 and TRBJ2-7, with 7 nucleotides matching TRBD2. The CDR3 contains 15 residues. The V and J ends lost 5 bases and 3 bases, in that order; junction bases with no gene match: 10. Germline-derived CDR1 and CDR2 are SGHTA and FQGNSA. The CDR3, as DNA: TGTGCCAGCAGCGAACGGGGGGTTGTCGACTACGAGCAGTACTTC. The encoded protein is CASSERGVVDYEQYF.

This clonotype was found a few times. The rearrangement joins TRBV6-5 to TRBJ1-2; TRBD1 aligns across 7 bases. CDR3 length: 13 amino acids. J lost 6 bases, V lost 2 bases, and 3 bases had no gene match. CDR1 is MNHEY and CDR2 is SVGAGI in the germline V gene. In nucleotides, the CDR3 is TGTGCCAGCAGTTACACAGGGGACAATGGCTACACCTTC. It specifies CASSYTGDNGYTF.

The chain combines TRBV7-9 with TRBJ2-6, with a possible D match to TRBD2 (5 bases). CDR3 length equals 18 residues. The ends were cut back, 5 bases at V and 1 base at J, with 18 bases in the middle. Germline assignment: CDR1 SEHNR and CDR2 FQNEAQ (reference sequence). CDR3 amino acids: CASSVGYAEGSGANVLTF. DNA for the CDR3: TGTGCCAGCAGCGTGGGGTACGCCGAGGGATCTGGGGCCAACGTCCTGACTTTC.

The chain uses TRBV15 and TRBJ2-1; 9 bases match TRBD1. The J segment lost 3 bases and the V segment lost 4 bases, leaving 4 bases of the junction unmatched. CDR1 and CDR2 (germline): LNHNV, YYDKDF (reference sequence). The CDR3 length is 15 residues. The CDR3 region has the DNA TGTGCCACCAGCATAGACAGGGGGAACTACAATGAGCAGTTCTTC. As protein: CATSIDRGNYNEQFF. Complete variable domain (other parts from reference TRBV15 and TRBJ2-1): DAMVIQNPRYQVTQFGKPVTLSCSQTLNHNVMYWYQQKSSQAPKLLFHYYDKDFNNEADTPDNFQSRRPNTSFCFLDIRSPGLGDTAMYLCATSIDRGNYNEQFFGPGTRLTVL.

There are a few counts of this clonotype. The rearrangement joins TRBV7-2 to TRBJ2-7; the match to TRBD2 covers 9 bases. V was pared by 5 bases and J by 7 bases, with 18 bases of the junction left unmatched. Germline V gene data show CDR1 as SGHTA and CDR2 as FQGNSA. The CDR3 length is 17 residues. The CDR3 region has the DNA TGTGCCAGCAGCCCCCGTCTGGGCGGGGGGGCCTTGGAAGAGCAGTACTTC. Protein sequence: CASSPRLGGGALEEQYF.

This chain connects TRBV4-3 to TRBJ1-2; 8 nucleotides match TRBD1. The V gene's germline CDR1 is LGHNA and CDR2 YSLEER. This CDR3 comprises 15 residues. Trimming at V came to 2 bases and at J to 6 bases, leaving 8 bases not matched to a gene. CDR3 loop: CASSQQTGVGHGYTF. CDR3 nucleotides: TGCGCCAGCAGCCAACAGACAGGGGTGGGGCATGGCTACACCTTC.

This rearrangement joins TRBV10-3 to TRBJ2-3, with TRBD1 matching 8 bases. Germline CDR1 and CDR2: ENHRY and SYGVKD. CDR3 length: 15 residues. Germline trimming cut 2 bases from V and 4 bases from J; bases unmatched to any gene: 5. The CDR3 spells CAISEGRGHADTQYF. For the CDR3, the DNA is TGTGCCATCAGTGAGGGCAGGGGGCACGCAGATACGCAGTATTTT.

This clonotype showed up just a few times. This sequence joins TRBV7-8 and TRBJ2-7; the D is unclear. The ends were cut back, 1 base at V and 3 bases at J, with 7 bases in the middle. Looked up from germline, CDR1 is SGHVS and CDR2 is FQNEAQ. The CDR3 is 13 amino acids. CDR3 in amino acids: CASSLVLNYEQYF. CDR3 nucleotides: TGTGCCAGCAGCTTAGTGCTCAACTACGAGCAGTACTTC.

In this sample, this clonotype turned up a few times. The rearrangement links TRBV20-1 to TRBJ1-6, with D tentatively TRBD1 (5 bases). This CDR3 has 18 residues. Germline loops: CDR1 DFQATT, CDR2 SNEGSKA (reference sequence). The ends were cut back, 3 bases at V and 6 bases at J, with 24 bases in the middle. The CDR3: CSASGLRRGEELNSPLHF. CDR3 sequence (DNA): TGCAGTGCTAGCGGACTCCGGAGGGGCGAAGAACTTAATTCACCCCTCCACTTT.

The chain couples TRBV4-3 to TRBJ1-3, with D unresolved. This CDR3 region has 14 residues. Germline V gives CDR1 LGHNA, CDR2 YSLEER. Trimming took off 4 bases at V and 5 bases at J, with 12 bases between the two ends. The CDR3 sequence is CASSPGLRRNTIYF. The CDR3 DNA follows: TGCGCCAGCAGCCCTGGCCTAAGGAGAAACACCATATATTTT.